A selection of T cell receptor beta chains follows, all from one sample in a study of shared clonotypes between healthy human individuals. Produced via immunoSEQ multiplex PCR; TCRdb's table is partial and in-frame only. The profile shows about 700,000 clones, approximately 90% of them singletons. Sequencing input: naive CD8+ T cells sorted from blood. All receptors derive from a man aged 25 to 40 in good health. CDR3s include the opening cysteine and the closing phenylalanine or tryptophan. Fields, in order: clone size, V gene, D gene, J gene, CDR3 DNA, CDR3 protein. The D gene is left open where the match is weak. Not every row has a clone size; where given, it reads once, few, many or a size class.

.,TRBV29-1,TRBD1,TRBJ2-2,TGCAGCGTTGAAGGAACCCGACAGGGCGATGGGGAGCTGTTTTTT,CSVEGTRQGDGELFF
.,TRBV7-9,TRBD1,TRBJ2-7,TGTGCCAGCAGCTTAGGATTGGGGGACAGGGACTACGAGCAGTACTTC,CASSLGLGDRDYEQYF
.,TRBV2,.,TRBJ2-7,TGTGCCAGCAGTCACCCGACCCACTACGAGCAGTACTTC,CASSHPTHYEQYF
.,TRBV14,.,TRBJ2-7,TGTGCCAGCAGCCAAGTCACATACGAGCAGTACTTC,CASSQVTYEQYF
.,TRBV6-5,TRBD1,TRBJ2-7,TGTGCCAGCAGGAGCATGTCAGGGGGTACCTACGAGCAGTACTTC,CASRSMSGGTYEQYF
.,TRBV6-1,.,TRBJ2-7,TGTGCCAGCAGCTTTAAATCTATCACCTACGAGCAGTACTTC,CASSFKSITYEQYF
.,TRBV9,.,TRBJ1-4,TGTGCCAGCAGCCCCGACATGAGTGAAAAACTGTTTTTT,CASSPDMSEKLFF
.,TRBV5-1,.,TRBJ2-1,TGCGCCAGCAGCACGTTGGACCAGGGCTACGAGCAGTTCTTC,CASSTLDQGYEQFF
.,TRBV7-9,.,TRBJ2-1,TGTGCCAGCAGCTGGGATAGCAGTGAGCAGTTCTTC,CASSWDSSEQFF
.,TRBV28,.,TRBJ2-7,TGTGCCACCCGAAGACTAGTTGTGGGGGAGCAGTACTTC,CATRRLVVGEQYF
.,TRBV7-2,.,TRBJ2-7,TGTGCCAGCAGCATTAGCGCTCTGAGCTCCTACGAGCAGTACTTC,CASSISALSSYEQYF
.,TRBV14,.,TRBJ2-3,TGTGCCAGCAGCCAAGGGGGCTGGGACCGCACAGATACGCAGTATTTT,CASSQGGWDRTDTQYF
many,TRBV4-3,.,TRBJ2-1,TGCGCCAGCAGCCATCAATCCGCGAGGGGGAAGCAGTTCTTC,CASSHQSARGKQFF
.,TRBV27,.,TRBJ2-1,TGTGCCAGCGGAGCGGGTTTGTTGGGCAATGAGCAGTTCTTC,CASGAGLLGNEQFF
.,TRBV7-9,.,TRBJ2-3,TGTGCCAGCAGCTTGGAGTTGGTAGCAGGGCCAGATACGCAGTATTTT,CASSLELVAGPDTQYF
.,TRBV25-1,.,TRBJ1-1,TGTGCCAGCAGTGAATATTACAGGGAGACCAACACTGAAGCTTTCTTT,CASSEYYRETNTEAFF
.,TRBV29-1,TRBD2,TRBJ2-7,TGCAGCGTTGGACTAGCAGGTCCCTACGAGCAGTACTTC,CSVGLAGPYEQYF
.,TRBV5-1,.,TRBJ2-7,TGCGCCAGCAGCTTGGCTGGCATGAGTGAGCAGTACTTC,CASSLAGMSEQYF
.,TRBV2,.,TRBJ1-3,TGTGCCAGCAGTGAAAGTAGAGGACTGACTGGAAACACCATATATTTT,CASSESRGLTGNTIYF
.,TRBV5-1,.,TRBJ1-1,TGCGCCAGCAGCTTGGGTTGGACGGGGAACACTGAAGCTTTCTTT,CASSLGWTGNTEAFF
few,TRBV5-1,.,TRBJ2-6,TGCGCCAGCAGTCATGGCTCTGGGGCCAACGTCCTGACTTTC,CASSHGSGANVLTF
.,TRBV29-1,TRBD1,TRBJ1-1,TGCAGCGTCGTGGACAGGGGACGAACTGAAGCTTTCTTT,CSVVDRGRTEAFF
.,TRBV2,TRBD1,TRBJ2-7,TGTGCCAGCAGTGAAGGGCCAGGGGGCTCCTACGAGCAGTACTTC,CASSEGPGGSYEQYF
once,TRBV6-5,.,TRBJ1-2,TGTGCCAGCAGTTACGGGCCGGCCGATGGCTATGGCTACACCTTC,CASSYGPADGYGYTF
.,TRBV19,.,TRBJ2-5,TGTGCCAGTAGTATAGTTGGGGGAATAGGGGAGACCCAGTACTTC,CASSIVGGIGETQYF
.,TRBV5-4,TRBD1,TRBJ2-7,TGTGCCAGCAGCATAACAGGGACAGGGGAGTACGAGCAGTACTTC,CASSITGTGEYEQYF
.,TRBV4-3,.,TRBJ2-1,TGCGCCAGCAGCCAAGGAGACTTTCACAATGAGCAGTTCTTC,CASSQGDFHNEQFF
once,TRBV9,.,TRBJ2-7,TGTGCCAGCAGCGTTGGGGGAGGCGAGCAGTACTTC,CASSVGGGEQYF
.,TRBV9,.,TRBJ2-3,TGTGCCAGCAGCTCCTCCGGGGCCGAAGATACGCAGTATTTT,CASSSSGAEDTQYF
once,TRBV10-1,.,TRBJ2-2,TGCGCCAGCAGTGAGGGAGCCCCTAGGGTCGGGGAGCTGTTTTTT,CASSEGAPRVGELFF
.,TRBV19,.,TRBJ1-1,TGTGCCAGTAGTATAGTCTTTGGGGAGTCTGAAGCTTTCTTT,CASSIVFGESEAFF
once,TRBV28,TRBD2,TRBJ2-1,TGTGCCAGCAGATTCATAGCGGGAAGCAACAATGAGCAGTTCTTC,CASRFIAGSNNEQFF
.,TRBV5-1,.,TRBJ2-2,TGCGCCAGCAGCAAGGACACCGGGGAGCTGTTTTTT,CASSKDTGELFF
.,TRBV14,.,TRBJ2-1,TGTGCCAGCAGCCAAGAGGTCCCGGGTGAGCAGTTCTTC,CASSQEVPGEQFF
.,TRBV13,TRBD2,TRBJ2-7,TGTGCCAGCAGCCTCTCGGTGGCGGGAGGGTCTCGACTTTCGTCCTACGAGCAGTACTTC,CASSLSVAGGSRLSSYEQYF
.,TRBV4-2,.,TRBJ1-3,TGTGCCAGCAGCCAAAGAGGAGAAGACGGAAACACCATATATTTT,CASSQRGEDGNTIYF
.,TRBV7-9,.,TRBJ1-1,TGTGCCAGCAGCTTAGTTACCACTGAAGCTTTCTTT,CASSLVTTEAFF
.,TRBV6-5,.,TRBJ1-5,TGTGCCAGCAGCTACGGACAGTATAGCAATCAGCCCCAGCATTTT,CASSYGQYSNQPQHF
.,TRBV7-2,.,TRBJ2-3,TGTGCCAGCAGCTTAGTTACATCAGATACGCAGTATTTT,CASSLVTSDTQYF
.,TRBV28,.,TRBJ2-5,TGTGCATCAGGGGGGCGGCAAGAGACCCAGTACTTC,CASGGRQETQYF
.,TRBV6-1,TRBD2,TRBJ2-7,TGTGCCAGCACCCGAGGGAGCGGGGGTACGTACGAGCAGTACTTC,CASTRGSGGTYEQYF
.,TRBV5-4,.,TRBJ2-1,TGTGCCAGCAGCTTGGGGGAGGAAATGGAGCAGTTCTTC,CASSLGEEMEQFF
once,TRBV5-5,TRBD2,TRBJ2-1,TGTGCCAGCAGCCTACCCCTAGCGGGGGGGAAACACAATGAGCAGTTCTTC,CASSLPLAGGKHNEQFF
.,TRBV19,TRBD2,TRBJ2-7,TGTGCCAGTAGGGCGTCTAGCGGCTCCTACGAGCAGTACTTC,CASRASSGSYEQYF
.,TRBV7-2,TRBD2,TRBJ2-6,TGTGCCAGCCCACCAACGTCGGGGGGCTCTGGGGCCAACGTCCTGACTTTC,CASPPTSGGSGANVLTF
.,TRBV5-4,.,TRBJ2-7,TGTGCCAGCAGCGTGGGGTCCTACGAGCAGTACTTC,CASSVGSYEQYF
.,TRBV28,.,TRBJ2-1,TGTGCCAGCAGGGAAGACGACAGCTACAATGAGCAGTTCTTC,CASREDDSYNEQFF
once,TRBV6-1,.,TRBJ2-7,TGTGCCAGCAGTGAGGTAGCGGCCCTGTCTCGCGAGCAGTACTTC,CASSEVAALSREQYF
few,TRBV7-9,TRBD2,TRBJ2-1,TGTGCCAGCATCACGGGACTAGCGGATTACAATGAGCAGTTCTTC,CASITGLADYNEQFF
.,TRBV15,.,TRBJ2-3,TGTGCCACCAGCAGAGCCCGACTAAGGGACCCGCAGGCTGATACGCAGTATTTT,CATSRARLRDPQADTQYF
.,TRBV6-5,.,TRBJ1-2,TGTGCCAGCAGTTACACGGGGCCTGGCTATGGCTACACCTTC,CASSYTGPGYGYTF
.,TRBV4-1,.,TRBJ1-1,TGCGCCAGCAGCCCCCCGGGGGCGAACACTGAAGCTTTCTTT,CASSPPGANTEAFF
.,TRBV11-3,.,TRBJ1-3,TGTGCCAGCAGCTATGGGGGATTCGGAAACACCATATATTTT,CASSYGGFGNTIYF